This entry features one TCR beta chain sequence. The antigen is not known. This CDR3 has 16 residues. V lost 0 bases and J lost 4; bases outside the gene matches: 5. Germline CDR1 reads SGHKS; CDR2 reads YYEKEE (reference sequence). The entry originates in a study of OX40 agonist ivuxolimab in advanced cancers. Study as a whole: Ivuxolimab is a fully human IgG2 antibody that activates OX40 (CD134). The study gave patients intravenous ivuxolimab at 0.01 to 10 mg/kg every 2 weeks. Antecedent anti-PD-1, anti-PD-L1 or anti-CTLA-4 therapy was permissible, with over 35% having received some.

Study-level findings and limits: With doses of 0.1-3.0 mg/kg, partial responders showed among the lowest clonal expansion.

Sequencing used immunoSEQ multiplex PCR; TCRdb keeps in-frame clones, though not all of them. This sample has approximately 71,000 clones, with about four fifths found just once. The sample here was CD4+ or CD8+ T cells sorted from blood, taken in a trial of the OX40 agonist ivuxolimab. The chain employs TRBV5-5 and TRBJ1-5, with TRBD1 matching 9 bases. The receptor was isolated from an adult with an advanced solid tumor such as melanoma, head and neck, liver or kidney cancer. CDR3 DNA: TGTGCCAGCAGCTTGGGGACAGGGGCCATTAATCAGCCCCAGCATTTT. Protein sequence: CASSLGTGAINQPQHF.